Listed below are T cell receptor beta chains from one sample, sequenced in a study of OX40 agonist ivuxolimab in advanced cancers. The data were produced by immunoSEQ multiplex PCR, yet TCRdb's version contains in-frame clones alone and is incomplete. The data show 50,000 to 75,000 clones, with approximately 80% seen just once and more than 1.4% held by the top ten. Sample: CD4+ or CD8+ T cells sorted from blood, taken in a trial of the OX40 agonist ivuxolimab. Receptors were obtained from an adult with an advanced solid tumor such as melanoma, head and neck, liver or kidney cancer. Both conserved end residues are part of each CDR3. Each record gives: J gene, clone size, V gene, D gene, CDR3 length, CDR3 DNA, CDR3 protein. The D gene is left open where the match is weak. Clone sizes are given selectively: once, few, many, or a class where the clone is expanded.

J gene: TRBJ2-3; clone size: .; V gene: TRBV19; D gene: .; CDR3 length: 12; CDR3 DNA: TGTGCCAGTAGTACCAGTGCTGATACGCAGTATTTT; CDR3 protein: CASSTSADTQYF
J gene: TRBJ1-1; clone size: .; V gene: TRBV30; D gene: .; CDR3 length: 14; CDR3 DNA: TGTGCCTGGAGTCACACCGGGGGCTGGACTGAAGCTTTCTTT; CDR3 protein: CAWSHTGGWTEAFF
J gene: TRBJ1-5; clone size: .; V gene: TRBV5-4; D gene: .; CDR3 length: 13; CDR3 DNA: TGTGCCAGCAGCTTGGACGGAGATCAGCCCCAGCATTTT; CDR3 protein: CASSLDGDQPQHF
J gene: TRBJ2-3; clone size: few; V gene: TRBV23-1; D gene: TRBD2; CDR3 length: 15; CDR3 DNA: TGCGCCAGCAGTCGATCTCCGGGAGGCAGAGATACGCAGTATTTT; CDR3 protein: CASSRSPGGRDTQYF
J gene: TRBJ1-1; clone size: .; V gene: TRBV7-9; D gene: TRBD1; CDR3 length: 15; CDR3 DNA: TGTGCCAGCAGCCCTCGCGGACAGGGTGACACCGAAGCTTTCTTT; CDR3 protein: CASSPRGQGDTEAFF
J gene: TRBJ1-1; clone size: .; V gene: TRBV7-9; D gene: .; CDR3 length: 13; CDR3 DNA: TGTGCCAGCAGCTACCGGGACACCGATACAGCTTTCTTT; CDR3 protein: CASSYRDTDTAFF
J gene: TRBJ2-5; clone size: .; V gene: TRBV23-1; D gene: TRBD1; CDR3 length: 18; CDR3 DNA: TGCGCCAGCAGTCAGTCCCCGGGACAGGGTTCGTCTAGGGAGACCCAGTACTTC; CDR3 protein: CASSQSPGQGSSRETQYF
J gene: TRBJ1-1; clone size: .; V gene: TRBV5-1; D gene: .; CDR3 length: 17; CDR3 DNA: TGCGCCAGCAGCTTGGGTCGAATTGAACGGACGAACACTGAAGCTTTCTTT; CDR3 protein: CASSLGRIERTNTEAFF
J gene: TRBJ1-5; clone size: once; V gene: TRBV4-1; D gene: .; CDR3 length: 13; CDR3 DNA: TGCGCCAGCAGCCCAGGGTGGAATCAGCCCCAGCATTTT; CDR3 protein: CASSPGWNQPQHF
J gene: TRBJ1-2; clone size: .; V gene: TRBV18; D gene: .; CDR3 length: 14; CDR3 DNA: TGTGCCAGCTCACCCAGCTGGGGCTCGTATGGCTACACCTTC; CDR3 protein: CASSPSWGSYGYTF
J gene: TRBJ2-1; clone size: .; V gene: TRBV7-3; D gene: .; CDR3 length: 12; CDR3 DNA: TGTGCCAGCAGCTTATCGAGTGGCGAGCAGTTCTTC; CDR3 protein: CASSLSSGEQFF
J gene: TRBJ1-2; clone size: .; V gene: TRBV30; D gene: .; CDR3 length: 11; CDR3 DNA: TGTGCCTGGAGTGTAACAAGGAGCTACACCTTC; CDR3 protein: CAWSVTRSYTF
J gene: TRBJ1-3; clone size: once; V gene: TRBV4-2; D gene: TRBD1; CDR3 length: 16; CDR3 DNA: TGTGCCAGCAGACTCACAGGGGGCATCTCTGGAAACACCATATATTTT; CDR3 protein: CASRLTGGISGNTIYF
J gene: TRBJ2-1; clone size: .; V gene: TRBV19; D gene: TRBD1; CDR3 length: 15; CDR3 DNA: TGTGCCAGTAAAATGACAGGGGGCGCGAGCGGTGAGCAGTTCTTC; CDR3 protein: CASKMTGGASGEQFF
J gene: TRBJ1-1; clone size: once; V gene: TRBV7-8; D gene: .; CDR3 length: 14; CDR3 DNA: TGTGCCAGCAGCTTAGGGAACAGGTACACTGAAGCTTTCTTT; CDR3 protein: CASSLGNRYTEAFF
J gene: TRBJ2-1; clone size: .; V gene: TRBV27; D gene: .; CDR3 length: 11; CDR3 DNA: TGTGCCAGCAGCGGTCGCTATGAGCAGTTCTTC; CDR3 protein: CASSGRYEQFF
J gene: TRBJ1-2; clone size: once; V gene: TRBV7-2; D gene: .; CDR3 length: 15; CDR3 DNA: TGTGCCAGCAGCCCCGCTTCTGGGGAGAGGTATGGCTACACCTTC; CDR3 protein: CASSPASGERYGYTF
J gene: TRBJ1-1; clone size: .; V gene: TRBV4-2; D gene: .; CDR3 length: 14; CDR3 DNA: TGTGCCAGCAGCCAACCGACAGTCAACACTGAAGCTTTCTTT; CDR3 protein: CASSQPTVNTEAFF
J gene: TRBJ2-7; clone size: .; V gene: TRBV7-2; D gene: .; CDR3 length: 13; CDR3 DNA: TGTGCCAGCAGCTTACGGGGAAACTACGAGCAGTACTTC; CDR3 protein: CASSLRGNYEQYF
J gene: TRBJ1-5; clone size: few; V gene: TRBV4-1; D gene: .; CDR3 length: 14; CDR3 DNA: TGCGCCAGCAGCCAAGGACGTTCCAATCAGCCCCAGCATTTT; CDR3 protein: CASSQGRSNQPQHF
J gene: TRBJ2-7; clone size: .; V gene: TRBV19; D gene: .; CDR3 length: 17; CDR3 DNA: TGTGCCAGTAGTCCCAGACCGGAAGCACGTAAGTTCTACGAGCAGTACTTC; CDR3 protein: CASSPRPEARKFYEQYF
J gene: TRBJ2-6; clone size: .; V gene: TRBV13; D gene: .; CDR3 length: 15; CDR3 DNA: TGTGCCAGCAGCTTCCGCTTCTCTGGGGCCAACGTCCTGACTTTC; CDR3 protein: CASSFRFSGANVLTF
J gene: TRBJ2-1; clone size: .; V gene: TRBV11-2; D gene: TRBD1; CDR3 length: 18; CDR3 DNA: TGTGCCAGCAGCTTAGATAGGGCAGGGGGCCAAAGGAAAAATGAGCAGTTCTTC; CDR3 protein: CASSLDRAGGQRKNEQFF
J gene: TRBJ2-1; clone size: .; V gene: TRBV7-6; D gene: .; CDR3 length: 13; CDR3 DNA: TGTGCCAGCAGCTTTTCTAGACCCAATGAGCAGTTCTTC; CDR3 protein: CASSFSRPNEQFF
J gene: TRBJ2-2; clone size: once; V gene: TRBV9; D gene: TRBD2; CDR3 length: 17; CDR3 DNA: TGTGCCAGCAGCGTAGATAGTAGCGGGAGGACCACCGGGGAGCTGTTTTTT; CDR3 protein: CASSVDSSGRTTGELFF
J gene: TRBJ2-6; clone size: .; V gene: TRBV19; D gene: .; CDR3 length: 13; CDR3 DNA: TGTGCCTGCCGCGTCAGTGGGGCCAACGTCCTGACTTTC; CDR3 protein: CACRVSGANVLTF
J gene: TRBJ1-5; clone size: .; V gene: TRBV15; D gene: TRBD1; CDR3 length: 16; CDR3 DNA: TGTGCCACCAGCAGAGTGGACAGGGGAGATAATCAGCCCCAGCATTTT; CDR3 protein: CATSRVDRGDNQPQHF
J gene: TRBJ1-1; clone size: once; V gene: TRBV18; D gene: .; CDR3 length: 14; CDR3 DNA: TGTGCCAGCTCACCCCCAGGGGCTTACACTGAAGCTTTCTTT; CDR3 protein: CASSPPGAYTEAFF
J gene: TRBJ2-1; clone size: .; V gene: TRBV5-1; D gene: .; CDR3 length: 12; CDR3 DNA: TGCGCCAGCAGCCCGGGACTGACTGAGCAGTTCTTC; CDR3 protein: CASSPGLTEQFF
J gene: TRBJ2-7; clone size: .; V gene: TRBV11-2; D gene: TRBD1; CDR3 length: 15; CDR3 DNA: TGTGCCAGCAGCTTAAGGCGGGACAGGGATCCCTGGAGGTACTTC; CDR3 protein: CASSLRRDRDPWRYF
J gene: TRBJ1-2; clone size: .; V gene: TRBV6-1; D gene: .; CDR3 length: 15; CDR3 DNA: TGTGCCAGCAGTGAACCGCGCTCGGAGCGGCGGGGCTACACCTTC; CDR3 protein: CASSEPRSERRGYTF
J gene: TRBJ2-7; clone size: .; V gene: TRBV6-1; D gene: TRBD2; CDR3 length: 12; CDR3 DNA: TGTGCCAGCAGTCCGACTAGCGGGAGGGAGTACTTC; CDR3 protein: CASSPTSGREYF
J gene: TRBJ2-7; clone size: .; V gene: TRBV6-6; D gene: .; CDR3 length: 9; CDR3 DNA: TGTGCCAGCGGGTACGAGCAGTACTTC; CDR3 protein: CASGYEQYF
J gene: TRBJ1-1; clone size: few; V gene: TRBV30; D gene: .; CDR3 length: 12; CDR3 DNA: TGTGCCTGGAGTCCGACGGGGCAGGTGGCTTTCTTT; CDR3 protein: CAWSPTGQVAFF
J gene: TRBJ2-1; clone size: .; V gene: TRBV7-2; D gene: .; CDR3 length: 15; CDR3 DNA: TGTGCCAGCAGCTCCGTGGGAAACTCCTACAATGAGCAGTTCTTC; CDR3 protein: CASSSVGNSYNEQFF
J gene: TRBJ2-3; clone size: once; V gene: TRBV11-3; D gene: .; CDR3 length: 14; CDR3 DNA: TGTGCCAGCAGAAGAGCGGAGGGGGCAGATACGCAGTATTTT; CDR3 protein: CASRRAEGADTQYF
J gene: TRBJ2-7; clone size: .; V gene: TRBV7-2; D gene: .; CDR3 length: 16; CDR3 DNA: TGTGCCAGCAGCTTAAACCCGGGCATCCTAACTGACGAGCAGTACTTC; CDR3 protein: CASSLNPGILTDEQYF
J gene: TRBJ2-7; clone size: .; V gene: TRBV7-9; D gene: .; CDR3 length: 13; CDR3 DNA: TGTGCCAGCAGTCATGACAGGAATGGGGAGCAGTACTTC; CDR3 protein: CASSHDRNGEQYF
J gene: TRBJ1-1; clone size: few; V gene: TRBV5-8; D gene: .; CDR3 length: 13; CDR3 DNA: TGTGCCAGCGCGAGACGCCTGAACACTGAAGCTTTCTTT; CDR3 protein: CASARRLNTEAFF
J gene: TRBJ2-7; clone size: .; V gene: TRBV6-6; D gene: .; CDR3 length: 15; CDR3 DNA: TGTGCCAGCAGTTACGGGGCCCTGGGATCCTACGAGCAGTACTTC; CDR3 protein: CASSYGALGSYEQYF
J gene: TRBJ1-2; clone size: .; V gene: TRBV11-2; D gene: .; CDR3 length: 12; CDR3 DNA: TGTGCCAGCAGCCAAGAGAGCTATGGCTACACCTTC; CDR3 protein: CASSQESYGYTF
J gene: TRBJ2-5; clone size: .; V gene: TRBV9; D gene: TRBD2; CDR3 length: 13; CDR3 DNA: TGTGCCAGCAGCGTACGGGGGGAAGAGACCCAGTACTTC; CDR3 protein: CASSVRGEETQYF
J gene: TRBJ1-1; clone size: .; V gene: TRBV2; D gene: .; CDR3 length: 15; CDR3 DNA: TGTGCCAGCCAAAGGCGGGGGGCCCTCAACACTGAAGCTTTCTTT; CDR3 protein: CASQRRGALNTEAFF
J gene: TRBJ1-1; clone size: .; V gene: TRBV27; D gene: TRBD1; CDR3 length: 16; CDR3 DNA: TGTGCCAGCAGTTCGACAGGGAAAGGGAGTCACACTGAAGCTTTCTTT; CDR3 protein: CASSSTGKGSHTEAFF
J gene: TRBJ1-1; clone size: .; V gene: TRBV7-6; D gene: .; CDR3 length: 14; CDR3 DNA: TGTGCCAGCAGCCCCCGCAGGGGTAGCACTGAAGCTTTCTTT; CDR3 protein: CASSPRRGSTEAFF
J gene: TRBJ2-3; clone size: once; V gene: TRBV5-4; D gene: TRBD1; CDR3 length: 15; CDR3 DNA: TGTGCCAGCAGCAAGGACAGGGGATGGACAGATACGCAGTATTTT; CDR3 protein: CASSKDRGWTDTQYF
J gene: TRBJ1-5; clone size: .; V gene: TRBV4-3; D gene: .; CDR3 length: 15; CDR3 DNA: TGCGCCAGCAGCCATTCAATCATAAGGAATCAGCCCCAGCATTTT; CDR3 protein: CASSHSIIRNQPQHF
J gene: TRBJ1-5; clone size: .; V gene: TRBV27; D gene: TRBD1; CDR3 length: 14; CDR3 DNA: TGTGCCAGCAGGCGGACAGGGAACAATCAGCCCCAGCATTTT; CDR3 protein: CASRRTGNNQPQHF
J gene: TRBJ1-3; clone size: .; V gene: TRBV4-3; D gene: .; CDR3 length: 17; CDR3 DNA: TGCGCCAGCAGCCAGAACTCGGAGGGCCACTCTGGAAACACCATATATTTT; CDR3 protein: CASSQNSEGHSGNTIYF